The subject of this entry is one T cell receptor (beta chain). Since a much larger clone is just one base distant, this may be a read error. These data are taken from a study of glioma-infiltrating T cells. The CDR3 runs 14 residues. V gave up 0 bases and J gave up 12 bases; unmatched junction bases: 8. CDR1 and CDR2 from the germline V gene are LGHDT and YNNKEL (reference sequence). Amplification of TCR alpha and beta CDR3 regions from RNA used iRepertoire nested multiplex PCR. Via MiXCR, TCRdb re-called the multiplex PCR reads, giving one row per CDR3 protein. The sample has 100,000 to 150,000 distinct CDR3 sequences, less than 30% seen once; the top ten hold approximately 14%.

This sequence originates from a human donor with low-grade glioma or glioblastoma, undergoing nonglioma brain surgery, or in good health (not recorded which). Material for sequencing was glioma tissue, nonneoplastic brain tissue, or PBMCs (not recorded which). The genes are TRBV3-1 and TRBJ2-1; the match to TRBD2 covers 7 bases. Here the CDR3 reads CASSQDRGTTLQFF. In nucleotides, the CDR3 is TGTGCCAGCAGCCAAGATCGCGGGACTACCCTGCAGTTCTTC.